This T cell receptor beta chain was obtained from a study of CD8 T cells in Susac syndrome. Turning to this clonotype: Antigen specificity is unknown.

Study-wide results and limits: The study's TCR sequencing and HLA analysis covered a relatively small number of individuals, and the study acknowledged this.

The RNA input was roughly 0.45 to 1 ug, and it was reverse transcribed with random hexamers. One entry per CDR3 protein results from TCRdb running MiXCR on the immunoSEQ multiplex PCR reads. The sample includes about 180,000 distinct CDR3 sequences, roughly 95% of them seen just once. Trimming left V 2 bases short and J 3 bases short, with 10 bases between. Germline V gene lookup returns CDR1 MGHRA and CDR2 YSYEKL. This CDR3 contains 14 residues. The rearrangement uses TRBV4-1 and TRBJ1-1; tentative D call: TRBD1 (5 bases). Sequencing used CD8+ T cells from PBMCs. This receptor was taken from a human donor with multiple sclerosis. In DNA, the CDR3 is TGCGCCAGCAGCCAACCCGGGGCGTACACTGAAGCTTTCTTT. As protein: CASSQPGAYTEAFF.